This TCR beta chain derives from a study of T cell clonality in common variable immunodeficiency. Broader study findings: The cause of increased CVID clonality remains unclear without subpopulation sequencing.

In this sample, this clone turned up many times. Its antigen remains unknown. The read stops 3 residues short of the end of the CDR3; the missing end is completed from the germline J gene. TCRdb's copy holds only in-frame clones and misses some; the assay was immunoSEQ multiplex PCR. Listed here are some 54,000 clones without any singletons, the top ten holding approximately 2.2%. There are 14 residues in the CDR3. The V end lost 3 bases, the J end lost 5 bases, and 12 bases lay between the germline ends. Looked up from germline, CDR1 is SGHVS and CDR2 is FNYEAQ. The sequenced sample consisted of peripheral blood mononuclear cells. The clonotype was recovered from a person aged 18-70 years in good health. This chain joins TRBV7-6 and TRBJ2-3; TRBD1 is a possible D gene (6 bases). The CDR3 loop is CASSFAGGIDTQYF. The CDR3 DNA, read in part, is TGTGCCAGCAGCTTCGCTGGGGGCATAGATACG. The variable domain in full, with the rest retrieved from reference TRBV7-6 and TRBJ2-3, is GAGVSQSPRYKVTKRGQDVALRCDPISGHVSLYWYRQALGQGPEFLTYFNYEAQQDKSGLPNDRFSAERPEGSISTLTIQRTEQRDSAMYRCASSFAGGIDTQYFGPGTRLTVL.